These 21 T cell receptor beta chains originate from one sample sequenced in a study of blood T cell repertoires in COVID-19. The data were produced by immunoSEQ multiplex PCR, yet TCRdb's version contains in-frame clones alone and is incomplete. The repertoire holds some 270,000 clones, around 85% seen once, with 11% in the top ten. What was sequenced was peripheral blood. These receptor sequences come from a woman between 65 and 79 years old with acute or convalescent COVID-19.

V is TRBV7-3 and J is TRBJ2-2; TRBD1 agrees at 7 bases. V dropped 1 base and J dropped 3; count of bases not matched to a gene: 8. Germline assignment: CDR1 SGHTA and CDR2 FQGTGA. CDR3 length equals 17 residues. The CDR3 spells CASSLNRGLSHTGELFF. CDR3 bases: TGTGCCAGCAGCTTAAACAGGGGCTTGTCGCACACCGGGGAGCTGTTTTTT.

This clone was counted a few times. This sequence joins TRBV30 and TRBJ1-1; 7 bases map to TRBD1. The V gene end was trimmed by 5 bases and the J gene end by 4 bases; junction bases not matched to a gene: 7. The CDR3 extends over 13 amino acids. The germline gives CDR1 GTSNPN, CDR2 SVGIG (reference sequence). The CDR3 spells CAWGPGGTTEAFF. CDR3 DNA sequence: TGTGCCTGGGGTCCAGGGGGGACCACTGAAGCTTTCTTT.

Only a few counts were recorded for this clone. This chain joins TRBV6-4 and TRBJ1-5; D is undetermined. Germline CDR1 is MRHNA and CDR2 is SNTAGT. The V and J ends lost 2 bases and 4 bases respectively, with 12 bases between them. The CDR3 contains 15 residues. CDR3 amino acids: CASSDGRRPNQPQHF. In DNA form, the CDR3 reads TGTGCCAGCAGTGACGGGCGGAGGCCAAATCAGCCCCAGCATTTT.

The chain has TRBV18 and TRBJ1-1; a weak D match, TRBD1 (6 bases). The CDR3 has 14 amino acids. V lost 2 bases and J lost 8, with 15 bases in between. CDR1 is KGHSH and CDR2 is LQKENI in the germline V gene. The CDR3 bases are TGTGCCAGCTCACCAGGTCGATCGCAGGGGGAAGCTTTCTTT. It specifies CASSPGRSQGEAFF.

This clone was picked up one time. This sequence joins TRBV3-1 (or the pseudogene TRBV3-2) and TRBJ2-1; D perhaps matches TRBD2 (6 bases). Trimming removed 4 bases at V and 9 bases at J, with 10 bases between. Germline V lookup: CDR1 LGHDT, CDR2 YNNKEL (reference sequence). The CDR3 is 12 residues long. The DNA for the CDR3 is TGTGCCAGCAGCCGGTACGGGGGTGAGCAGTTCTTC. The encoded protein is CASSRYGGEQFF.

This chain links TRBV10-3 with TRBJ1-2; the D is unclear. Germline V gene sequence: CDR1 ENHRY, CDR2 SYGVKD. The V gene lost 0 bases and the J gene lost 2 bases, with 7 bases spanning the gap. The CDR3 loop spans 14 amino acids. The CDR3 DNA reads TGTGCCATCAGTGAGTCCAGCGGGAACTATGGCTACACCTTC. Residues: CAISESSGNYGYTF.

This chain links TRBV24-1 with TRBJ1-2; the match to TRBD1 covers 8 bases. The CDR3 runs to 14 residues. The V gene's germline CDR1 is KGHDR and CDR2 SFDVKD. V dropped 0 bases and J dropped 8; count of bases not matched to a gene: 4. CDR3 region: CATSDLRQGSGYTF. The CDR3 nucleotides are TGTGCCACCAGTGATTTGCGACAGGGGAGCGGCTACACCTTC.

The chain combines TRBV19 with TRBJ1-1; D remains ambiguous. Trimming left V 5 bases short and J 0 bases short, with 7 bases between. The length of the CDR3 is 13 residues. Per the germline V gene, CDR1 is LNHDA and CDR2 is SQIVND (reference sequence). CDR3 residues: CASSSFLNTEAFF. CDR3 bases: TGTGCCAGTAGTTCATTCCTGAACACTGAAGCTTTCTTT. The variable domain in full, with the rest retrieved from reference TRBV19 and TRBJ1-1, is DGGITQSPKYLFRKEGQNVTLSCEQNLNHDAMYWYRQDPGQGLRLIYYSQIVNDFQKGDIAEGYSVSREKKESFPLTVTSAQKNPTAFYLCASSSFLNTEAFFGQGTRLTVV.

The chain is built from TRBV7-9 and TRBJ2-2, with D perhaps matching TRBD1 (6 bases). Germline V gene data show CDR1 as SEHNR and CDR2 as FQNEAQ (reference sequence). Trimming left V 9 bases short and J 6 bases short, with 23 bases between. This CDR3 is built from 16 residues. The CDR3 DNA sequence: TGTGCCAGTCTCGAGAGTCGGGACATTTTTCCCGGGGAGCTGTTTTTT. Amino acids: CASLESRDIFPGELFF.

The rearrangement joins TRBV18 to TRBJ1-2, with D uncertain. This CDR3 comprises 17 residues. Germline V gene sequence: CDR1 KGHSH, CDR2 LQKENI. Trimming took off 4 bases at V and 7 bases at J, with 25 bases between the two ends. The CDR3 sequence is CASSQRAGGEPLTGYTF. The CDR3 DNA follows: TGTGCCAGCTCACAAAGGGCTGGCGGGGAGCCGCTTACTGGCTACACCTTC.

This clone was seen only a few times. This chain connects TRBV6-6 to TRBJ1-1; D unclear. The CDR3 runs to 13 residues. V was cut by 7 bases and J by 7 bases, with 16 bases left in between. CDR1 and CDR2 from the germline V gene are MNHNY and SVGAGI (reference sequence). In DNA form, the CDR3 reads TGTGCCAGCACTTCGCCGGCTCGGGTTGAAGCTTTCTTT. Its translation: CASTSPARVEAFF.

The rearrangement links TRBV12-3 or TRBV12-4 to TRBJ1-2, with a tentative D call TRBD1 (6 bases). The length of the CDR3 is 12 residues. V lost 5 bases and J lost 11, with 15 bases in between. Here the CDR3 DNA reads TGTGCCAGCAGTCTCCCGGGACACGGGTACACCTTC. This translates into CASSLPGHGYTF.

This chain connects TRBV7-9 to TRBJ1-3; perhaps TRBD1 as D (5 bases). V dropped 8 bases and J dropped 4 bases, with 12 bases sitting between them. Germline values: CDR1 SEHNR, CDR2 FQNEAQ (reference sequence). The CDR3 runs 13 residues. The CDR3 nucleotides read TGTGCCAGCCCTACAGGTCCAGGAAACACCATATATTTT. This codes for CASPTGPGNTIYF.

J is TRBJ1-2 and V is TRBV21-1; TRBD1, the table's D call, was not compared with the DNA. TRBV21-1 is an annotated pseudogene. The CDR3 consists of 18 residues. The CDR3 DNA reads TGTGCCAGCAGCAAAGAGTCCCGGGACAGGGGGCGAAACTATGGCTACACCTTC. It is translated as CASSKESRDRGRNYGYTF.

The chain is built from TRBV30 and TRBJ1-2, with unresolved D. Between the trimmed V and J ends, which lost 0 bases and 4 bases, there was a span of 9 bases. The CDR3 spans 13 residues. Germline V lookup: CDR1 GTSNPN, CDR2 SVGIG (reference sequence). The CDR3 DNA follows: TGTGCCTGGAGTGTCCAGGCTGGCTATGGCTACACCTTC. This gives the protein CAWSVQAGYGYTF. The variable domain in full, completed from reference TRBV30 and TRBJ1-2, reads SQTIHQWPATLVQPVGSPLSLECTVEGTSNPNLYWYRQAAGRGLQLLFYSVGIGQISSEVPQNLSASRPQDRQFILSSKKLLLSDSGFYLCAWSVQAGYGYTFGSGTRLTVV.

The gene calls are TRBV5-1 and TRBJ2-2; 8 positions match TRBD1. This CDR3 region has 14 residues. V lost 2 bases and J lost 7; bases outside the gene matches: 4. The germline V gene has CDR1 SGHRS and CDR2 YFSETQ. CDR3 nucleotides: TGCGCCAGCAGCTTTACGGACAGGGTCGGGGAGCTGTTTTTT. Amino acids: CASSFTDRVGELFF.

The V call is TRBV24-1, the J call TRBJ1-2, with unresolved D. The V gene lost 2 bases and the J gene lost 8 bases, with 5 bases spanning the gap. Germline CDR1 reads KGHDR; CDR2 reads SFDVKD. The CDR3 contains 11 residues. The CDR3 is CATSDSLGYTF. The CDR3 DNA follows: TGTGCCACCAGTGATTCCCTGGGCTACACCTTC.

This clone was counted a single time. The rearrangement links TRBV7-2 to TRBJ2-5; no clear D gene. V shed 8 bases and J shed 0 bases, with 10 bases lying between them. The CDR3 loop spans 13 amino acids. CDR1 and CDR2 from the germline V gene are SGHTA and FQGNSA. The CDR3 nucleotides read TGTGCCAGCGGCATGAGGAACCAAGAGACCCAGTACTTC. Translated: CASGMRNQETQYF.

V and J are TRBV5-8 and TRBJ2-2, with a possible D match to TRBD1 (5 bases). Germline CDR1 and CDR2: SGHTS and YDEGEE. V was clipped by 2 bases and J by 7 bases, with 6 bases between them. The CDR3 runs 12 residues. The CDR3 sequence is CASSLGVGELFF. The CDR3 DNA sequence: TGTGCCAGCAGCTTAGGGGTCGGGGAGCTGTTTTTT.

The chain employs TRBV19 and TRBJ1-3; 9 positions match TRBD1. CDR1 is LNHDA, CDR2 SQIVND, per germline (reference sequence). The CDR3 is made up of 14 amino acids. Trimming at V came to 7 bases and at J to 3 bases, leaving 4 bases not matched to a gene. The CDR3 protein is CASNSDRGGNTIYF. CDR3 nucleotide sequence: TGTGCCAGTAATTCGGACAGGGGTGGAAACACCATATATTTT.

The chain combines TRBV12-3 or TRBV12-4 with TRBJ2-5, with 7 bases that match TRBD1. This CDR3 region has 13 residues. J gave up 4 bases and V 8 bases, and 7 bases lay outside the gene matches. CDR3 coding DNA: TGTGCCAGCTCCAGGGGGACGGCAGAGACCCAGTACTTC. This encodes CASSRGTAETQYF.